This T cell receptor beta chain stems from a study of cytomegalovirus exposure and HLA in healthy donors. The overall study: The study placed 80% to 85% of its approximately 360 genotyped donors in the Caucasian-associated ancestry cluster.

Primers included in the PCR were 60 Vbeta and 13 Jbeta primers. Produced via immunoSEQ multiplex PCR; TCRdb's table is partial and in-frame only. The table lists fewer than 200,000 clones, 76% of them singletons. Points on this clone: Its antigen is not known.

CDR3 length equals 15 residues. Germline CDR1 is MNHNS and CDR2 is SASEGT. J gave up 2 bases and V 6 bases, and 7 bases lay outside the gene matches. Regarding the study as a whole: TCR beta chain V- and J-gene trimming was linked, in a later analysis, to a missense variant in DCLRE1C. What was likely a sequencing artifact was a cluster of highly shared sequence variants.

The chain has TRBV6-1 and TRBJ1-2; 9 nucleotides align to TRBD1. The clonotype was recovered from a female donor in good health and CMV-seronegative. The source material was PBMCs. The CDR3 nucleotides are TGTGCCAGCAGGGAGGACAGGGGTTGGAACTATGGCTACACCTTC. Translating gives CASREDRGWNYGYTF.